This T cell receptor (beta chain) was captured by sequencing in a study of glioma-infiltrating T cells listed by TCRdb under 2016. Background for the entire study: The low-grade gliomas were WHO grade II oligodendrogliomas or astrocytomas, while the glioblastomas were WHO grade IV tumors sampled at initial diagnosis rather than at recurrent diagnosis. Dexamethasone was administered to glioma patients for six or fewer days before surgery. Sequencing coverage of 4.5- to 10-fold of 750,000 to 1,000,000 peripheral T cells was targeted for blood libraries. TCR alpha- and beta-chain repertoires were sequenced from glioma tissue, non-neoplastic brain tissue and matched peripheral blood mononuclear cells. The paired cohort was made up of three low-grade glioma patients, about 8 primary glioblastoma patients and three non-glioma patients who contributed non-neoplastic brain tissue. To measure how far tissue and blood T-cell populations diverged, each tissue-infiltrating repertoire was compared against the peripheral blood repertoire of the same patient. Study-wide findings and limitations: The group comparisons were based on small numbers of patients: three non-neoplastic, three low-grade glioma and seven to nine glioblastoma patients. A signature set of shared blood CDR3 motifs marked patients with low tissue-blood divergence and was depleted in highly divergent patients. VJ-independent divergence between tissue and blood was below expectation in non-neoplastic patients but above expectation in all gliomas, especially low-grade gliomas. Only a very small number of CDR3 sequences turned up in both tissue and blood, a result put down to high CDR3 diversity combined with limited sampling.

This clonotype appeared a few times. Its antigen is unknown. Per-base quality was not reported, and no clone a single base away is much larger than it. Immediately after resection, surgical brain or tumor specimens were cryofrozen in liquid nitrogen, with peripheral blood cells collected concurrently. TCR alpha and beta CDR3 regions were amplified with the iRepertoire nested amplicon-rescue multiplex PCR (arm-PCR) platform from RNA. The input for one-step reverse transcription and amplification was roughly 90-450 ng of either tissue mRNA or PBMC total RNA. Following bead purification, Illumina adapters were added by a secondary multiplex PCR, and the libraries were gel-purified between 200 and 400 bp. Internal 6-nucleotide barcodes were carried by the libraries and were used for demultiplexing. Libraries were sequenced on an Illumina MiSeq with 2x220 or 2x250 nucleotide paired-end reads. Turning to the authors' computational methods: Paired reads were merged using FLASH 1.2.11 and were aligned to the GRCh37 human genome using BWA-MEM, after which TRA and TRB reads were extracted. For V and J assignment, an IMGT-derived reference of cassette sequences and CDR3 motifs that included pseudogenes was used. Three-frame translation of reads was performed, and productive CDR3s were defined as those with a C...FGXG motif and no stop codons. Unique combinations of V-J cassette pair and CDR3 amino acid sequence were defined as clonotypes. Reads were filtered by Hamming distance, with the threshold set by the sequence error rate of each sample in mapped regions. Through fastp at Q25 and MiXCR, TCRdb rebuilt clones from the public reads, retaining in-frame beta chains. Every distinct CDR3 protein forms one entry, paired with its most common genes and DNA. TCRdb, not the original authors, processed these V and J calls. The sample yields around 390,000 distinct CDR3 sequences; 35% to 45% were counted once. The ten largest clones add up to around 12% of the sample.

Sequenced: glioma tissue, nonneoplastic brain tissue, or PBMCs (not recorded which). The sequence was collected from a human donor with low-grade glioma or glioblastoma, undergoing nonglioma brain surgery, or in good health (not recorded which).

The CDR3 region has the sequence CASSLGIRTHEQYF. The bases are TGTGCCAGCAGCTTAGGTATCCGCACCCACGAGCAGTACTTC. The chain uses TRBV7-9 and TRBJ2-7; no confident D gene assignment can be made. The CDR3 covers 14 residues, taking in both the cysteine and the phenylalanine. The sequence is cut down to CDR3 DNA, 42 bases in frame from base 1. CDR1 is given as SEHNR and CDR2 as FQNEAQ, both from the germline V gene (reference sequence). Trimming costs V 1 base and J 5 bases, and their ends lie 12 bases apart. Where the CDR3 stops, the reference TRBV7-9 and TRBJ2-7 genes take over; the full variable domain is DTGVSQNPRHKITKRGQNVTFRCDPISEHNRLYWYRQTLGQGPEFLTYFQNEAQLEKSRLLSDRFSAERPKGSFSTLEIQRTEQGDSAMYLCASSLGIRTHEQYFGPGTRLTVT.